The 20 T cell receptor beta chains listed next were all sequenced from one sample in a study of blood T cell repertoires in COVID-19. Sequenced by immunoSEQ multiplex PCR; TCRdb stores in-frame clones only, minus some. The sample shows approximately 250,000 clones, more than 85% of them seen only once. The sequenced sample was PBMCs or T cells enriched from blood (not recorded which). The receptors here all came from a man aged 40-49 years who had been exposed to COVID-19.

The chain couples TRBV18 to TRBJ2-7; a weak D match, TRBD2 (5 bases). Trimming stripped 8 bases from V and 0 bases from J, with 11 bases between. This CDR3 contains 13 residues. Germline CDR1 KGHSH, CDR2 LQKENI. As DNA, the CDR3 is TGTGCCAGCGAGGACTTTGGCTCCTACGAGCAGTACTTC. Its protein is CASEDFGSYEQYF.

The DNA for the CDR3 is TGTGCCAGTAGTAAGACAAGCTCCTACGAGCAGTACTTC. Translated, it gives CASSKTSSYEQYF. The chain links TRBV19 to TRBJ2-7; D call uncertain. The CDR3 is 13 amino acids. V was pared by 4 bases and J by 0 bases, with 7 bases between. Germline values: CDR1 LNHDA, CDR2 SQIVND (reference sequence).

The CDR3 is CASSVQGQGFAYEQYF. In nucleotides, the CDR3 is TGTGCCAGCAGCGTCCAGGGACAGGGTTTCGCCTACGAGCAGTACTTC. This chain uses TRBV13 with TRBJ2-7; 9 bases are shared with TRBD1. The CDR3 length is 16 residues. Germline V gene data show CDR1 as PRHDT and CDR2 as FYEKMQ (reference sequence). V shed 5 bases and J 2 bases; nucleotides not matched to a gene: 10.

This chain connects TRBV5-1 to TRBJ2-1; 10 nucleotides line up with TRBD2. Germline CDR1 SGHRS, CDR2 YFSETQ. Unmatched junction bases numbered 10, after V lost 4 bases and J lost 9 bases. There are 15 residues in the CDR3. This chain's CDR3 is CASSPREAGGSEQFF. In nucleotides, the CDR3 is TGCGCCAGCAGCCCCAGGGAAGCGGGAGGGAGTGAGCAGTTCTTC.

The chain joins TRBV11-2 to TRBJ1-1, with D unresolved. In germline, CDR1 is SGHAT, CDR2 FQNNGV. The CDR3 runs 14 residues. Trimming took 3 bases from V and 1 from J, leaving 9 bases between them. The CDR3 bases are TGTGCCAGCAGCTTCGCAATACAGAACACTGAAGCTTTCTTT. Translated: CASSFAIQNTEAFF.

This clone is a singleton in its sample. The rearrangement uses TRBV30 and TRBJ1-6, with D maybe TRBD1 (5 bases). Between the trimmed V and J ends, which lost 2 bases and 10 bases, there was a span of 15 bases. This CDR3 is built from 14 residues. Germline CDR1 GTSNPN, CDR2 SVGIG (reference sequence). CDR3 protein: CAWSWGGGGSPLHF. In DNA form, the CDR3 reads TGTGCCTGGAGTTGGGGCGGCGGAGGGTCACCCCTCCACTTT.

The V call is TRBV9, the J call TRBJ1-3, with D possibly TRBD1 on 5 matching bases. Deletions cut 3 bases from V and 3 bases from J, with 7 bases between. CDR1 and CDR2 (germline): SGDLS, YYNGEE. This CDR3 is built from 13 residues. CDR3 in amino acids: CASSGQNGNTIYF. The DNA of the CDR3 is TGTGCCAGCAGCGGACAGAATGGAAACACCATATATTTT.

The gene calls are TRBV30 and TRBJ1-2; D gene uncertain. Per germline, CDR1 GTSNPN and CDR2 SVGIG (reference sequence). V lost 3 bases, J lost 7 bases, and 12 bases lay in between. CDR3 length equals 12 residues. As DNA, the CDR3 is TGTGCCTGGAGCCGGACCGGGATTGGCTACACCTTC. Translation: CAWSRTGIGYTF.

The J gene is TRBJ2-5, the V gene TRBV11-3; D ambiguous. The germline V and J ends were trimmed by 5 bases and 4 bases, with 11 bases remaining between them. CDR1 is SGHNT and CDR2 is YENEEA in the germline V gene. There are 13 residues in the CDR3. This chain's CDR3 is CASSDSPIETQYF. CDR3 sequence (DNA): TGTGCCAGCAGCGACTCGCCAATAGAGACCCAGTACTTC.

This clone was detected once. V and J are TRBV7-3 and TRBJ2-2, with TRBD2 matching over 8 bases. Germline V gene lookup returns CDR1 SGHTA and CDR2 FQGTGA. The CDR3 consists of 15 residues. V shed 5 bases, J shed 2 bases, and the junction held 4 bases outside the gene matches. This CDR3 reads CASSPSGSNTGELFF. CDR3 in DNA: TGTGCCAGCAGCCCAAGCGGGAGTAACACCGGGGAGCTGTTTTTT.

The chain carries TRBV7-6 and TRBJ2-1, with 7 bases fitting TRBD2. V trimming: 2 bases; J trimming: 7 bases; junction bases outside the gene matches: 8. The V gene's germline CDR1 is SGHVS and CDR2 FNYEAQ. The CDR3 totals 15 residues. For the CDR3, the DNA is TGTGCCAGCAGCTTATCTAGCGGTAGTAGGAATGAGCAGTTCTTC. Protein sequence: CASSLSSGSRNEQFF.

This clone appeared a single time. The genes are TRBV4-3 and TRBJ2-7; 9 positions agree with TRBD1. The CDR3 covers 15 residues. Germline V CDR1 and CDR2: LGHNA, YSLEER. With 0 bases clipped from V and 2 bases from J, the junction kept 2 bases outside the gene matches. CDR3 region: CASSQDRTGAYEQYF. The CDR3 coding sequence is TGCGCCAGCAGCCAAGATCGGACAGGGGCCTACGAGCAGTACTTC.

This rearrangement joins TRBV4-2 to TRBJ1-6; a weak D match, TRBD1 (5 bases). Looked up from germline, CDR1 is LGHNA and CDR2 is YNFKEQ. This CDR3 has 17 residues. V was trimmed by 0 bases and J by 4 bases, leaving 13 bases between them. Written as DNA, the CDR3 is TGTGCCAGCAGCCAAGATCGCGGCCGGGGGTATAATTCACCCCTCCACTTT. The encoded protein is CASSQDRGRGYNSPLHF.

This sequence joins TRBV29-1 and TRBJ2-7, with D maybe TRBD1 (5 bases). Deletions cut 4 bases from V and 5 bases from J, with 12 bases between. This CDR3 has 12 residues. Per germline, CDR1 SQVTM and CDR2 ANQGSEA. Here the CDR3 reads CSVVADRHEQYF. The CDR3 nucleotides read TGCAGCGTTGTTGCTGACAGACACGAGCAGTACTTC.

The CDR3 reads CASSLGRTSGRGKTQYF. CDR3 in DNA: TGTGCCAGCAGCTTAGGGCGGACTAGCGGGAGAGGAAAGACCCAGTACTTC. J is TRBJ2-5 and V is TRBV11-2; TRBD2 aligns across 13 bases. The CDR3 has 17 residues. CDR1 is SGHAT and CDR2 is FQNNGV in the germline V gene. The junction had 8 bases not matched to a gene; V was cut back by 1 base and J by 6 bases.

The chain is built from TRBV4-1 and TRBJ2-1; D is unclear. Germline V CDR1 and CDR2: MGHRA, YSYEKL. The CDR3 consists of 14 residues. Deletions cut 0 bases from V and 10 bases from J, with 13 bases between. Written as DNA, the CDR3 is TGCGCCAGCAGCCAAGAGCGACTTGTAAGGGAGCAGTTCTTC. This encodes CASSQERLVREQFF.

The chain is built from TRBV9 and TRBJ2-7, with 10 bases lining up with TRBD1. Germline lookup yields CDR1 SGDLS and CDR2 YYNGEE. CDR3 length: 15 amino acids. V was clipped by 0 bases and J by 4 bases; unmatched bases: 4. CDR3: CASSVGRTGGYEQYF. CDR3 bases: TGTGCCAGCAGCGTAGGACGGACAGGGGGGTACGAGCAGTACTTC.

V usage is TRBV5-1 and J usage is TRBJ2-7, with D tentatively TRBD1 (6 bases). Germline CDR1 is SGHRS and CDR2 is YFSETQ. Trimming pared 4 bases from V and 6 bases from J, leaving 23 bases between. This CDR3 is 16 amino acids long. The CDR3 protein is CASSPRTGTTVSEQYF. The CDR3 DNA is TGCGCCAGCAGCCCCCGTACTGGGACAACGGTTTCCGAGCAGTACTTC.

The genes are TRBV28 and TRBJ1-2; D remains unclear. The CDR3 totals 13 residues. V shed 7 bases and J shed 8 bases, with 17 bases lying between them. The V gene's germline CDR1 is MDHEN and CDR2 SYDVKM. DNA of the CDR3: TGTGCCAGCATGGGGAGGGAAACGTTAGGCTACACCTTC. Its translation: CASMGRETLGYTF.

The CDR3 DNA reads as TGTGCCAGCAGTACCGGAGGGCGGATTGCCTACGAGCAGTACTTC. Amino acid sequence: CASSTGGRIAYEQYF. This chain joins TRBV27 and TRBJ2-7; perhaps TRBD2 as D (6 bases). V was cut by 5 bases and J by 2 bases, with 16 bases left in between. Germline CDR1 MNHEY, CDR2 SMNVEV (reference sequence). There are 15 residues in the CDR3.